The 17 T cell receptor beta chains presented below share a single source sample, sequenced in a study of T-cell reconstitution after alpha-beta-depleted transplantation in children. The TCRbeta library incorporated unique molecular identifiers. TCRdb reprocessed the PCR reads via MiXCR and lists one record per CDR3 protein. Of approximately 350,000 distinct CDR3 sequences listed, roughly 16% were seen once; the top ten hold approximately 44%. The sample in question was PBMCs, mostly from graft donor cells, obtained 360 days after TCRalphabeta/CD19-depleted stem cell transplant. The receptors derive from a male patient between 2 and 15 years old who had a stem cell transplant for acute lymphoblastic leukemia, so the T cells may come from the graft donor.

This clonotype was seen at least ten times. The chain carries TRBV5-6 and TRBJ2-1, with 9 bases that match TRBD2. With 6 bases clipped from V and 4 bases from J, the junction kept 14 bases outside the gene matches. Germline CDR1 reads SGHDT; CDR2 reads YYEEEE. The CDR3 has 17 residues. The CDR3 sequence is CASTLLREGNHYNEQFF. For the CDR3, the DNA is TGTGCCAGCACCCTTTTGCGGGAGGGTAACCATTACAATGAGCAGTTCTTC.

This clonotype was recorded a few times. V and J are TRBV4-3 and TRBJ2-2, with D possibly matching TRBD2 (5 bases). Germline-derived CDR1 and CDR2 are LGHNA and YSLEER. The CDR3 consists of 17 residues. Trimming took 1 base from V and 2 from J, leaving 14 bases between them. The CDR3 is CASSQGLEAANTGELFF. CDR3 nucleotide sequence: TGCGCCAGCAGCCAAGGGCTGGAAGCGGCAAACACCGGGGAGCTGTTTTTT.

This clonotype was counted between two and nine times. This CDR3 reads CASSTGLDYTF. The DNA of the CDR3 is TGTGCCAGTAGCACGGGGCTCGACTACACCTTC. The V gene is TRBV19, the J gene TRBJ1-2, with a possible D match to TRBD1 (5 bases). From germline, CDR1 is LNHDA and CDR2 SQIVND (reference sequence). V lost 6 bases to trimming and J lost 10 bases, with 12 bases between them. The CDR3 is made up of 11 amino acids.

The gene calls are TRBV27 and TRBJ2-7, with D maybe TRBD1 (6 bases). Germline V gene data show CDR1 as MNHEY and CDR2 as SMNVEV (reference sequence). V lost 3 bases and J lost 4, with 22 bases in between. The CDR3 spans 17 residues. In nucleotides, the CDR3 is TGTGCCAGCAGTTTGGGGGCGTGGACCCCCTGGGGGTACGAGCAGTACTTC. Translation gives CASSLGAWTPWGYEQYF.

This clonotype has ten or more counts. CDR3 in amino acids: CASSFGSAGGGTKNIQYF. CDR3 sequence (DNA): TGTGCCAGCAGCTTTGGGTCAGCGGGAGGAGGTACCAAAAACATTCAGTACTTC. The V gene is TRBV5-6, the J gene TRBJ2-4; the match to TRBD2 covers 9 bases. This CDR3 has 18 residues. V lost 2 bases to trimming and J lost 2 bases; unmatched junction nucleotides: 11. The germline gives CDR1 SGHDT, CDR2 YYEEEE.

The chain links TRBV6-5 to TRBJ2-2; D gene unclear. CDR1 is MNHEY and CDR2 is SVGAGI in the germline V gene. The V end was cut by 2 bases, the J end by 6 bases, with 7 bases between. The CDR3 contains 13 residues. CDR3 loop: CASSYSQPGELFF. CDR3 DNA: TGTGCCAGCAGTTACAGCCAGCCCGGGGAGCTGTTTTTT.

This clonotype was seen many times. The rearrangement links TRBV29-1 to TRBJ2-7, with 11 bases lining up with TRBD2. The CDR3 length is 15 residues. Germline trimming cut 0 bases from V and 4 bases from J; bases unmatched to any gene: 5. Germline CDR1 and CDR2: SQVTM and ANQGSEA. DNA for the CDR3: TGCAGCGTTGAAGAAGAGACTAGCGGGAAATACGAGCAGTACTTC. Translated, it gives CSVEEETSGKYEQYF.

This clonotype was seen more than once but under ten times. This chain links TRBV24-1 with TRBJ2-5, with D uncertain. Trimming took off 2 bases at V and 4 bases at J, with 13 bases between the two ends. The length of the CDR3 is 15 residues. Germline V gene sequence: CDR1 KGHDR, CDR2 SFDVKD. CDR3: CATSDSSGPVETQYF. In nucleotides, the CDR3 is TGTGCCACCAGTGATTCCTCCGGGCCAGTAGAGACCCAGTACTTC.

The chain recombines TRBV5-5 with TRBJ2-7; possible D gene TRBD1, 6 bases. Trimming stripped 0 bases from V and 0 bases from J, with 10 bases between. Germline CDR1 is SGHKS and CDR2 is YYEKEE (reference sequence). This CDR3 region has 15 residues. DNA of the CDR3: TGTGCCAGCAGCTTGGAGGGACACCCCTCCTACGAGCAGTACTTC. Its protein is CASSLEGHPSYEQYF.

This clonotype was detected only a few times. This chain links TRBV7-2 with TRBJ2-2; tentative D call: TRBD1 (5 bases). The CDR3 extends over 16 amino acids. Trimming cost V 7 bases and J 1 base, with 16 bases left between them. The V gene's germline CDR1 is SGHTA and CDR2 FQGNSA. The CDR3 DNA reads TGTGCCAGCAACCACCCCAGGGTTCAGAACACCGGGGAGCTGTTTTTT. It translates to CASNHPRVQNTGELFF.

This clonotype was detected a few times. The chain joins TRBV27 to TRBJ2-3; possibly TRBD1 or TRBD2 for D (5 bases each). The germline V gene encodes CDR1 MNHEY and CDR2 SMNVEV (reference sequence). Trimming shortened V by 7 bases and J by 0 bases, and 11 bases separated the two germline ends. The CDR3 consists of 14 residues. The DNA of the CDR3 is TGTGCCAGCAACAGGAGGAAGAGCACAGATACGCAGTATTTT. Translation: CASNRRKSTDTQYF.

This clonotype has just one count. This chain uses TRBV28 with TRBJ1-2; 8 bases map to TRBD1. V shed 5 bases, J shed 4 bases, and the junction held 3 bases outside the gene matches. The CDR3 sequence is 13 residues long. The V gene's germline CDR1 is MDHEN and CDR2 SYDVKM. The CDR3 protein is CASSGGTGYGYTF. The CDR3 bases are TGTGCCAGCAGTGGCGGGACAGGCTATGGCTACACCTTC.

J is TRBJ2-1 and V is TRBV2; 11 positions agree with TRBD2. Per germline, CDR1 SNHLY and CDR2 FYNNEI. The CDR3 is 15 residues long. Losses at the gene ends were 4 bases for V and 4 bases for J; bases not matched to a gene: 3. In DNA form, the CDR3 reads TGTGCCAGCAGTGTGACTAGCGGGGCTTACAATGAGCAGTTCTTC. This gives the protein CASSVTSGAYNEQFF.

This clonotype was seen a few times. This CDR3 reads CASSLSRIRNTEAFF. CDR3 sequence (DNA): TGTGCCAGCAGCTTAAGCCGTATCAGAAACACTGAAGCTTTCTTT. This chain links TRBV7-3 with TRBJ1-1; D unresolved. The CDR3 runs to 15 residues. Trimming cost V 1 base and J 2 bases, with 11 bases left between them. Germline CDR1 SGHTA, CDR2 FQGTGA.

This clonotype was seen many times. As DNA, the CDR3 is TGTGCCAGCAGTTACGGGGGAAATGAGCAGTTCTTC. It is translated as CASSYGGNEQFF. This chain uses TRBV6-2 or TRBV6-3 with TRBJ2-1; D might be TRBD1 or TRBD2, each matching 5 bases. Per the germline V gene, CDR1 is MNHEY and CDR2 is SVGEGT. Trimming pared 2 bases from V and 7 bases from J, leaving 6 bases between. This CDR3 comprises 12 residues.

This clonotype showed up just a few times. V is TRBV4-2 and J is TRBJ2-1; TRBD2 agrees at 9 bases. The germline CDR1 and CDR2 sequences are LGHNA and YNFKEQ. J gave up 0 bases and V 4 bases, and 13 bases lay outside the gene matches. The CDR3 runs 19 residues. CDR3 protein: CASSRSGRDSGSSYNEQFF. DNA of the CDR3: TGTGCCAGCAGCCGTTCGGGGAGGGATAGCGGGAGCTCCTACAATGAGCAGTTCTTC.

This clonotype was detected ten times or more. The chain links TRBV7-8 to TRBJ2-1; D might be TRBD2 (6 bases). Germline CDR1 and CDR2: SGHVS and FQNEAQ. V lost 8 bases and J lost 7, with 18 bases in between. The CDR3 has 14 residues. This chain's CDR3 is CASHAAASANEQFF. Here the CDR3 DNA reads TGTGCCAGCCACGCGGCGGCTAGCGCGAATGAGCAGTTCTTC. The full variable domain, rest sourced from reference TRBV7-8 and TRBJ2-1, is GAGVSQSPRYKVAKRGQDVALRCDPISGHVSLFWYQQALGQGPEFLTYFQNEAQLDKSGLPSDRFFAERPEGSVSTLKIQRTQQEDSAVYLCASHAAASANEQFFGPGTRLTVL.